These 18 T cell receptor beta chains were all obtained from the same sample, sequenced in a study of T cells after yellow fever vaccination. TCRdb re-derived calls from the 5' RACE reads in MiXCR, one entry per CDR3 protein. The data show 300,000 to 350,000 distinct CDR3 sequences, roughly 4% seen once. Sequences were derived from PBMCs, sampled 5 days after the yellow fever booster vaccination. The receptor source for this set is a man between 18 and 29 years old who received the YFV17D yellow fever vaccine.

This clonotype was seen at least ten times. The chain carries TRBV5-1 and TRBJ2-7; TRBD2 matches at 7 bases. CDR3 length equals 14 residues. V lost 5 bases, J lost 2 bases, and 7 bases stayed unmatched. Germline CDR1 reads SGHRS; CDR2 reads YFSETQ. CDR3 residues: CASSTLGGPYEQYF. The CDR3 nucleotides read TGCGCCAGCAGTACCCTGGGAGGGCCCTACGAGCAGTACTTC.

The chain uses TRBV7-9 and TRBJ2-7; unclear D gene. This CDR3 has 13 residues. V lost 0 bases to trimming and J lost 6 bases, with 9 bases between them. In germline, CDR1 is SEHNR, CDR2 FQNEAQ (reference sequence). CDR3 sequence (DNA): TGTGCCAGCAGCTTAGCGTCCGTGGGCGAGCAGTACTTC. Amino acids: CASSLASVGEQYF.

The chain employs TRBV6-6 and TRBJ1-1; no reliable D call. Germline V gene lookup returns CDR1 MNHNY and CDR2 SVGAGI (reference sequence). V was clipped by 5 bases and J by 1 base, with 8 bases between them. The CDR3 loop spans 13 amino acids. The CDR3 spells CASSKRSNTEAFF. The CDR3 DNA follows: TGTGCCAGCAGTAAGCGATCGAACACTGAAGCTTTCTTT.

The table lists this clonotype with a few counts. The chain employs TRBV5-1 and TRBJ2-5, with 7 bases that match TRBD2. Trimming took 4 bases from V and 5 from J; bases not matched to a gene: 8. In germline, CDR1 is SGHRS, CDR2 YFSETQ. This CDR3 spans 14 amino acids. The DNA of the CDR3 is TGCGCCAGCAGCACCGAGCGGGGACGCGAGACCCAGTACTTC. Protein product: CASSTERGRETQYF.

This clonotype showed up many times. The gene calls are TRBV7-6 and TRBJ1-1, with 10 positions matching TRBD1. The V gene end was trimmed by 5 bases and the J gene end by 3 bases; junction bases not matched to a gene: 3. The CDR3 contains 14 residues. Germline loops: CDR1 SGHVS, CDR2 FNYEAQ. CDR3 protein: CASSAGQGDTEAFF. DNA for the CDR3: TGTGCCAGCAGCGCCGGACAGGGGGACACTGAAGCTTTCTTT.

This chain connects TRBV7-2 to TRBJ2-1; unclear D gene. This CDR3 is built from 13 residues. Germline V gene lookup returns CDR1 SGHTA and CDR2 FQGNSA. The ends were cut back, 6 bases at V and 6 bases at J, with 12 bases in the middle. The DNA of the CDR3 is TGTGCCAGCAGGGGTAGAAATCCCAATGAGCAGTTCTTC. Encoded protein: CASRGRNPNEQFF. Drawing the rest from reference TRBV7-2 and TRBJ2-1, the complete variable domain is GAGVSQSPSNKVTEKGKDVELRCDPISGHTALYWYRQSLGQGLEFLIYFQGNSAPDKSGLPSDRFSAERTGGSVSTLTIQRTQQEDSAVYLCASRGRNPNEQFFGPGTRLTVL.

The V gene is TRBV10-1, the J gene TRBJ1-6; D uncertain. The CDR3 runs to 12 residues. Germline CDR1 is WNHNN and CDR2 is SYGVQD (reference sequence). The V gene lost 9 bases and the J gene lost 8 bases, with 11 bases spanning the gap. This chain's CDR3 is CASVPGDSPLHF. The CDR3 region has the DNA TGCGCCAGTGTACCGGGAGATTCACCCCTCCACTTT.

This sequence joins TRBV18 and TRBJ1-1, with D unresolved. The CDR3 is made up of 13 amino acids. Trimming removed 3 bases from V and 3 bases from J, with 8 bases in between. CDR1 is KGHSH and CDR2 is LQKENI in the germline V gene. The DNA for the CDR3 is TGTGCCAGCTCACCTCCGGCGTACACTGAAGCTTTCTTT. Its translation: CASSPPAYTEAFF.

In DNA form, the CDR3 reads TGCAGCGTTGAAGATCCCCTGGGAGGGAGGGACATTCAGTACTTC. This encodes CSVEDPLGGRDIQYF. The J gene is TRBJ2-4, the V gene TRBV29-1; 7 nucleotides align to TRBD2. Looked up from germline, CDR1 is SQVTM and CDR2 is ANQGSEA. Unmatched junction bases numbered 10, after V lost 0 bases and J lost 8 bases. CDR3 size: 15 residues.

In DNA, the CDR3 is TGTGCCAGCACTCAGGGAGGGGGCGAAGCTTTCTTT. It yields the protein CASTQGGGEAFF. The V call is TRBV6-6, the J call TRBJ1-1; 7 nucleotides line up with TRBD1. This CDR3 is built from 12 residues. Germline assignment: CDR1 MNHNY and CDR2 SVGAGI (reference sequence). The V and J ends lost 7 bases and 8 bases, in that order; junction bases with no gene match: 7.

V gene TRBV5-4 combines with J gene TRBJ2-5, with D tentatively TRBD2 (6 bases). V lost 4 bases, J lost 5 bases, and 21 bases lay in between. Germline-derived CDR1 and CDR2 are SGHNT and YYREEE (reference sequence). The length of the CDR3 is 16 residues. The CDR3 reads CASSGRPPGGGETQYF. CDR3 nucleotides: TGTGCCAGCAGCGGTCGGCCCCCCGGGGGAGGTGAGACCCAGTACTTC.

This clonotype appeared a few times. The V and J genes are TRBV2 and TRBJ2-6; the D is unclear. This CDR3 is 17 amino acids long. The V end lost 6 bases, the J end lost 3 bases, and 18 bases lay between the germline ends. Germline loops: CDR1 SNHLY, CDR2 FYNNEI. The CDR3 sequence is CASSIIDGGGGANVLTF. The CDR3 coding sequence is TGTGCCAGCAGCATAATCGACGGCGGTGGTGGGGCCAACGTCCTGACTTTC. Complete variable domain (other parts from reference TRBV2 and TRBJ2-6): EPEVTQTPSHQVTQMGQEVILRCVPISNHLYFYWYRQILGQKVEFLVSFYNNEISEKSEIFDDQFSVERPDGSNFTLKIRSTKLEDSAMYFCASSIIDGGGGANVLTFGAGSRLTVL.

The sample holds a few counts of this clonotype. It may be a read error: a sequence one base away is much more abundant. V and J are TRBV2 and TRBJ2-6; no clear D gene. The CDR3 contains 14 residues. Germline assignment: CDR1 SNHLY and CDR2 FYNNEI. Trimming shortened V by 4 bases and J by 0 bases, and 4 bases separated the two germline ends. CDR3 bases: TGTGCCAGCAGTGGGGACTCTGGGGCCAACGTCCTGACTTTC. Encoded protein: CASSGDSGANVLTF.

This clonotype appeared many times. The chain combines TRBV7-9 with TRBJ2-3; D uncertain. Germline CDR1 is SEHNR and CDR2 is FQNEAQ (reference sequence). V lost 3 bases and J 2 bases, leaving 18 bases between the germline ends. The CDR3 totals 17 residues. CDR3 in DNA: TGTGCCAGCAGCTTTCTTCGGCGTGGGCCCGACACAGATACGCAGTATTTT. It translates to CASSFLRRGPDTDTQYF.

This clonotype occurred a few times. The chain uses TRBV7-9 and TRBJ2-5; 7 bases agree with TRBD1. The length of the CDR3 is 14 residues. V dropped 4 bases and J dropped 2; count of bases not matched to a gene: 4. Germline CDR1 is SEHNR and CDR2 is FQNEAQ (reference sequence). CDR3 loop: CASSSRDSQETQYF. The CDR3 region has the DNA TGTGCCAGCAGCTCCCGGGACAGTCAAGAGACCCAGTACTTC.

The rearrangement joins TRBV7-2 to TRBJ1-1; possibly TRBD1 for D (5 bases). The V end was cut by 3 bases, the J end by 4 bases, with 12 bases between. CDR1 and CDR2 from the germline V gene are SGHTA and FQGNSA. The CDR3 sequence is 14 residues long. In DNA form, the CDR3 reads TGTGCCAGCAGCTTGATGGGGAGGGGCACTGAAGCTTTCTTT. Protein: CASSLMGRGTEAFF.

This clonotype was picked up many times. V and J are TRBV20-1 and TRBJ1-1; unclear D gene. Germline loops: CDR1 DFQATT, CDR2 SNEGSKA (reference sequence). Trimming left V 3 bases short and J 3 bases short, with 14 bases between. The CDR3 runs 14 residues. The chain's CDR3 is CSARNEGLDTEAFF. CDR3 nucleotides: TGCAGTGCTAGGAACGAGGGTTTGGACACTGAAGCTTTCTTT.

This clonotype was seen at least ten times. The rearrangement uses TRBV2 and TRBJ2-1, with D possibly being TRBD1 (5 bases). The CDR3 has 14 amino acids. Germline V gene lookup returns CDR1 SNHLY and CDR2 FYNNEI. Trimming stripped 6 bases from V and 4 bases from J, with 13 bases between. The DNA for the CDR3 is TGTGCCAGCAGAGGGGTTGGCAGTTACAATGAGCAGTTCTTC. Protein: CASRGVGSYNEQFF.